The T cell receptor (beta chain) under discussion was sequenced for a study of tumor and adjacent non-tumor tissue in lung cancer. Three rounds of nested PCR, following a modified ARM-PCR protocol, produced the TCRbeta library. MiXCR, applied by TCRdb to the multiplex PCR reads, yields one record per CDR3 protein. The data show tens of thousands of distinct CDR3 sequences, with 74% seen just once and over 20% held by the top ten. No cell sorting was done before RNA was extracted from the tissue. Distant lung tissue was collected more than 3 cm away from the tumor edge. The TCR was taken from a woman aged 60-75 years with non-small cell lung cancer. Sequenced: distant non-tumor lung tissue.

This CDR3 is CSVRSGSLSTEAFF. Here the CDR3 DNA reads TGCAGTGTCCGGTCAGGGAGTCTATCAACTGAAGCTTTCTTT. The genes are TRBV29-1 and TRBJ1-1, with a possible D match to TRBD1 (5 bases). CDR3 length: 14 amino acids. Germline V gene lookup returns CDR1 SQVTM and CDR2 ANQGSEA.